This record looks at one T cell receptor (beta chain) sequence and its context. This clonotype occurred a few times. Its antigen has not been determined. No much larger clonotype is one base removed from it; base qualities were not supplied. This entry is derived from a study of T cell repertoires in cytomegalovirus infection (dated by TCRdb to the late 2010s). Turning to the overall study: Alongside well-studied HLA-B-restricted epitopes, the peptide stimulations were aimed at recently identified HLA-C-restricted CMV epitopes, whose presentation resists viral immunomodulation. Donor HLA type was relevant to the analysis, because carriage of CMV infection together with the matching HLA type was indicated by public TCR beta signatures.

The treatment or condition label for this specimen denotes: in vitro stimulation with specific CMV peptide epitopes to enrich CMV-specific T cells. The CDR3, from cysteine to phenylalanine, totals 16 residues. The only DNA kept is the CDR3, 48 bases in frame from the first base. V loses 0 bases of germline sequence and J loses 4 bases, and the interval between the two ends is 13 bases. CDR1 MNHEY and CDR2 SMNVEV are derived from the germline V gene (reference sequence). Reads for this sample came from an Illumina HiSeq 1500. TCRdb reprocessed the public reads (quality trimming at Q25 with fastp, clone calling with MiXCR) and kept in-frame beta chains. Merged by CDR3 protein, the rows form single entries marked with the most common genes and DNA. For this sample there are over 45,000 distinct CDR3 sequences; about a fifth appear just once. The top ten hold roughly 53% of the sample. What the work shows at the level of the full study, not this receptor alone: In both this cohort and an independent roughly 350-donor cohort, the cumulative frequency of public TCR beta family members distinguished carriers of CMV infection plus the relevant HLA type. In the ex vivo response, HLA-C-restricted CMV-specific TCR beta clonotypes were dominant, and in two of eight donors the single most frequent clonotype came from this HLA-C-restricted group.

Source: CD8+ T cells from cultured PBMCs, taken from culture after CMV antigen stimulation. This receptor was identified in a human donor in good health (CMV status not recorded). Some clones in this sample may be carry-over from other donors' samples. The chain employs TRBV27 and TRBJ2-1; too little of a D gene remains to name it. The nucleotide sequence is TGTGCCAGCAGTTTATCTCAATCCCCGGGTTACAATGAGCAGTTCTTC. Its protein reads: CASSLSQSPGYNEQFF.